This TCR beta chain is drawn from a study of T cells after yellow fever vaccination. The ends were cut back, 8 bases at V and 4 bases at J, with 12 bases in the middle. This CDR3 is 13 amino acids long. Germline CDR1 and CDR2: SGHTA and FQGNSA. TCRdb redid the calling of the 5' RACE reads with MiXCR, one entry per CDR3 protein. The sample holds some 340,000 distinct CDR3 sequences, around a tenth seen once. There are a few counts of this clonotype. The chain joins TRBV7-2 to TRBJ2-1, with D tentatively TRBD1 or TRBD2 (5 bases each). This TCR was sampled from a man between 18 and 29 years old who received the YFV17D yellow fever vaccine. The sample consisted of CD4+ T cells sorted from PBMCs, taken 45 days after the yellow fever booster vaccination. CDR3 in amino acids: CASGWGYYNEQFF. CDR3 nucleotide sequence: TGTGCCAGCGGGTGGGGGTATTACAATGAGCAGTTCTTC.